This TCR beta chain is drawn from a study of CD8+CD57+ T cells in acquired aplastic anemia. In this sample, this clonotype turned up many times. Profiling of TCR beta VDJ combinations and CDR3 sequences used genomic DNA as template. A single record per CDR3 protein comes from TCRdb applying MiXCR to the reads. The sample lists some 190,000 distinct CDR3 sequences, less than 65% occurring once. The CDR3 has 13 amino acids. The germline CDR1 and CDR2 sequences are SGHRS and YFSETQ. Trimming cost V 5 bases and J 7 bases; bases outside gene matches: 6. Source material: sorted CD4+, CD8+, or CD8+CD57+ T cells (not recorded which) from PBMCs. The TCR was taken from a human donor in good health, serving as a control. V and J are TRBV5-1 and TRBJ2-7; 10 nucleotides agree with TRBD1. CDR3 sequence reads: CASSTTGGREQYF. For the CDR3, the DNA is TGCGCCAGCAGTACGACAGGGGGCAGGGAGCAGTACTTC.